The rows below give T cell receptor beta chains drawn from one sample of a study of blood T cell repertoires in COVID-19. Assay used: immunoSEQ multiplex PCR; TCRdb lists only in-frame clones, some missing. The sample has a few hundred thousand clones, roughly 88% seen once. The source material was peripheral blood. The receptors shown here come from a woman under 40 with COVID-19, enrolled during active disease. CDR3s include the opening cysteine and the closing phenylalanine or tryptophan. Each record gives: V gene, clone size, D gene, J gene, CDR3 DNA, CDR3 protein. The D gene is left open where the match is weak. Clone size, where shown, is once, few, many, or a class for clones that have expanded.

v_call: TRBV5-4; clone_size: NA; d_call: NA; j_call: TRBJ1-1; cdr3_nt: TGTGCCAGCAGCTCGTCCCGGGTCGTGAACACTGAAGCTTTCTTT; cdr3_aa: CASSSSRVVNTEAFF
v_call: TRBV19; clone_size: NA; d_call: TRBD1; j_call: TRBJ1-1; cdr3_nt: TGTGCCAGTAGTCCGTCGGACAGGGATAACACTGAAGCTTTCTTT; cdr3_aa: CASSPSDRDNTEAFF
v_call: TRBV27; clone_size: NA; d_call: NA; j_call: TRBJ2-1; cdr3_nt: TGTGCCAGCAGCTCAGAGAAGGCGGGACGCGATCACAATGAGCAGTTCTTC; cdr3_aa: CASSSEKAGRDHNEQFF
v_call: TRBV19; clone_size: NA; d_call: TRBD2; j_call: TRBJ2-5; cdr3_nt: TGTGCCAGTAGTGGGGGACTAGCGGGATTAGAGACCCAGTACTTC; cdr3_aa: CASSGGLAGLETQYF
v_call: TRBV28; clone_size: NA; d_call: NA; j_call: TRBJ1-2; cdr3_nt: TGTGCCAGCAGACCCGGGGGAGACTATGGCTACACCTTC; cdr3_aa: CASRPGGDYGYTF
v_call: TRBV20-1; clone_size: NA; d_call: NA; j_call: TRBJ1-6; cdr3_nt: TGCAGTGCCCCTGTTCCCCAGGCCCTCCACTTT; cdr3_aa: CSAPVPQALHF
v_call: TRBV29-1; clone_size: NA; d_call: TRBD2; j_call: TRBJ2-1; cdr3_nt: TGCAGCGTACCGAGACTAGCGGAAGAGCAGTTCTTC; cdr3_aa: CSVPRLAEEQFF
v_call: TRBV9; clone_size: once; d_call: NA; j_call: TRBJ2-5; cdr3_nt: TGTGCCAGCAGCGTCCCGGGACTGGGGGAGACCCAGTACTTC; cdr3_aa: CASSVPGLGETQYF
v_call: TRBV19; clone_size: NA; d_call: NA; j_call: TRBJ1-1; cdr3_nt: TGTGCCAGTAGTATCAGGGGCGGTTTAGGCACTGAAGCTTTCTTT; cdr3_aa: CASSIRGGLGTEAFF
v_call: TRBV28; clone_size: NA; d_call: TRBD1; j_call: TRBJ1-1; cdr3_nt: TGTGCCAGCAGAAAACCGGGACAGGTGAACACTGAAGCTTTCTTT; cdr3_aa: CASRKPGQVNTEAFF
v_call: TRBV2; clone_size: NA; d_call: TRBD1; j_call: TRBJ1-2; cdr3_nt: TGTGCCAGCCGTAGTGGTCAAAGGACAGGTGCAGAAGATGGCTACACCTTC; cdr3_aa: CASRSGQRTGAEDGYTF
v_call: TRBV5-1; clone_size: few; d_call: TRBD2; j_call: TRBJ2-7; cdr3_nt: TGCGCCAGCAGCTCAGCGGGAGGGGCCTACGAGCAGTACTTC; cdr3_aa: CASSSAGGAYEQYF
v_call: TRBV6-6; clone_size: NA; d_call: TRBD1; j_call: TRBJ1-1; cdr3_nt: TGTGCCAGCAGTTACTCGACAGGGGAAGCTTTCTTT; cdr3_aa: CASSYSTGEAFF
v_call: TRBV7-2; clone_size: NA; d_call: NA; j_call: TRBJ2-5; cdr3_nt: TGTGCCAGCAGCTTAGGTAGCGGTACTCAAGAGACCCAGTACTTC; cdr3_aa: CASSLGSGTQETQYF
v_call: TRBV6-1; clone_size: NA; d_call: TRBD1; j_call: TRBJ1-1; cdr3_nt: TGTGCCAGCAGTGAACCGGGACAGGGGATGAACACTGAAGCTTTCTTT; cdr3_aa: CASSEPGQGMNTEAFF